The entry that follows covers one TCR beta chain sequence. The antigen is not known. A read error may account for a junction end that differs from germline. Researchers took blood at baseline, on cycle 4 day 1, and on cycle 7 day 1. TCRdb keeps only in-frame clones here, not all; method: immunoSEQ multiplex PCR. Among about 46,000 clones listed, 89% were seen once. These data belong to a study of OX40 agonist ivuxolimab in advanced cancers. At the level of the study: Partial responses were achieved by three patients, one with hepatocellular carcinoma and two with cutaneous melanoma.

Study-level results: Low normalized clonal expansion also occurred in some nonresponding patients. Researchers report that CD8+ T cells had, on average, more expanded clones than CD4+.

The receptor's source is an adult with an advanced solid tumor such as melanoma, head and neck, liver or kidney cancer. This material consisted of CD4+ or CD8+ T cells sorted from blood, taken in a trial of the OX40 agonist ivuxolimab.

The CDR3 sequence: CVSSQTSGTTDTQYF. As DNA, the CDR3 is TGTGTCAGCAGCCAAACTAGCGGAACCACAGATACGCAGTATTTT. The V call is TRBV7-6, the J call TRBJ2-3; TRBD2 aligns across 8 bases. Germline values: CDR1 SGHVS, CDR2 FNYEAQ. The CDR3 loop spans 15 amino acids.